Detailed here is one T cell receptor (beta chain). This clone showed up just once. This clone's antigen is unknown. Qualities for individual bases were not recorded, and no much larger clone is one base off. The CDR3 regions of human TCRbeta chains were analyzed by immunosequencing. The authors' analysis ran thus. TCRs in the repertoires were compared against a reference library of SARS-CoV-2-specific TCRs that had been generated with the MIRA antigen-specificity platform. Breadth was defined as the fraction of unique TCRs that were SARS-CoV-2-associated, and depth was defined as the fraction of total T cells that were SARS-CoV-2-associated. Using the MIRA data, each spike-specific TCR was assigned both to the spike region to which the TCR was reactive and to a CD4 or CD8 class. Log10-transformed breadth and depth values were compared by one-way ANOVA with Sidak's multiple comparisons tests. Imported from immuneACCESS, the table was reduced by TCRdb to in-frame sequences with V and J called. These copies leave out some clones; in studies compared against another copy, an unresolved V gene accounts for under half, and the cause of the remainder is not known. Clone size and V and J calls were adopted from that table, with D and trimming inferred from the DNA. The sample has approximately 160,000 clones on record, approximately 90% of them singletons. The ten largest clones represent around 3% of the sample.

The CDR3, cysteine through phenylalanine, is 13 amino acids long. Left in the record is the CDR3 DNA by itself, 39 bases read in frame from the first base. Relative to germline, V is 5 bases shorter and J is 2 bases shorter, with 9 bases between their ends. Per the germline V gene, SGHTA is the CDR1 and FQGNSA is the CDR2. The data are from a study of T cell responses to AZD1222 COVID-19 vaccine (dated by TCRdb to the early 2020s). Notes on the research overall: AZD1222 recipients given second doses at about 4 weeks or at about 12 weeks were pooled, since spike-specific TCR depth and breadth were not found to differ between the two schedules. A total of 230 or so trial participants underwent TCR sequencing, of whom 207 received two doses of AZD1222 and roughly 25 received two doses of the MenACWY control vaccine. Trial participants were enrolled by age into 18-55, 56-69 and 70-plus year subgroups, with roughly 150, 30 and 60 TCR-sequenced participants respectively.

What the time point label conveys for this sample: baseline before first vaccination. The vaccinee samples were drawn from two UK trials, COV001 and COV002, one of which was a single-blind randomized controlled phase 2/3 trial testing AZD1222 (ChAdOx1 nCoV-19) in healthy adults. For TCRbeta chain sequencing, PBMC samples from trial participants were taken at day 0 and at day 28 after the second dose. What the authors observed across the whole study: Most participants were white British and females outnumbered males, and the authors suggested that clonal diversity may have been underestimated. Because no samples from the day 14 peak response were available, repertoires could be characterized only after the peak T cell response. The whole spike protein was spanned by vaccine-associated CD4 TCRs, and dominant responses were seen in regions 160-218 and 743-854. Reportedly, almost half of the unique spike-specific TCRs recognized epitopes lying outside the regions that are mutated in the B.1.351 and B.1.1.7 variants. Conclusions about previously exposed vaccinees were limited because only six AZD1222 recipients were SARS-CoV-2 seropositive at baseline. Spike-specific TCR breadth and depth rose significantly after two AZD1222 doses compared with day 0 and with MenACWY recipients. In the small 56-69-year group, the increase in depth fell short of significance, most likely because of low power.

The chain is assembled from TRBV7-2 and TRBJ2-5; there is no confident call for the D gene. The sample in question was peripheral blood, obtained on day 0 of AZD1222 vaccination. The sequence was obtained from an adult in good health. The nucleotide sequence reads TGTGCCAGCAGCCTGACACCTCAAGAGACCCAGTACTTC. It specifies CASSLTPQETQYF.